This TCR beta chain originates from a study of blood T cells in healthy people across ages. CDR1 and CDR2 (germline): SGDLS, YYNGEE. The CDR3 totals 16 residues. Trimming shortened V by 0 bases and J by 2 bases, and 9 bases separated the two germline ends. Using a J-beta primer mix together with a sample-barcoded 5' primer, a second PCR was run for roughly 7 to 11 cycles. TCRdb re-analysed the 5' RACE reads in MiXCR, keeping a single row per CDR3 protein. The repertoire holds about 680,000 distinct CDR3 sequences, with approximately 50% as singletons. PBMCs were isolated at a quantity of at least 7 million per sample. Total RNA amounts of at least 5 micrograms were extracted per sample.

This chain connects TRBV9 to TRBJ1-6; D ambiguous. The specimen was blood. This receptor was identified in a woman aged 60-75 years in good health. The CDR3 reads CASSVAEAAYNSPLHF. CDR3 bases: TGTGCCAGCAGCGTAGCTGAGGCGGCCTATAATTCACCCCTCCACTTT.